Sequencing of this T cell receptor beta chain was carried out in a study of T cells in localized non-small cell lung cancer. Findings and limits, study-wide: Sequence data derive from only one tumor region, so heterogeneity remains possible. Within adjacent lung there appeared a median approximately 57 of the top 100 tumor clones. Uninvolved adjacent lung, not tumor, had the highest T cell clonality.

The CDR3 covers 12 residues. Germline V gives CDR1 SGHDT, CDR2 YYEEEE. Trimming cost V 2 bases and J 8 bases, with 7 bases left between them. With regard to this clone: What it binds is unknown.

Sequencing was performed with immunoSEQ multiplex PCR; in TCRdb, only in-frame clones are kept and a portion is missing. Here the sample spans 20,000 to 30,000 clones, 82% being singletons. The rearrangement joins TRBV5-6 to TRBJ1-4; no firm D call. The source is a woman between 40 and 69 years old with stage I lung adenocarcinoma. The sequencing here drew on peripheral blood, taken before any cancer treatment. CDR3 bases: TGTGCCAGCAGCTTTATTGGGGAAAAACTGTTTTTT. Its translation: CASSFIGEKLFF. Drawing the rest from reference TRBV5-6 and TRBJ1-4, the complete variable domain is DAGVTQSPTHLIKTRGQQVTLRCSPKSGHDTVSWYQQALGQGPQFIFQYYEEEERQRGNFPDRFSGHQFPNYSSELNVNALLLGDSALYLCASSFIGEKLFFGSGTQLSVL.